The 6 T cell receptor beta chains below all came from one sample that was sequenced in a study of low-dose radiotherapy and immunotherapy resistance in tumors. Specified time point: after trial treatment. Treatment of the sample: LDRT plus nivolumab, ipilimumab, low-dose cyclophosphamide and aspirin (RACIN trial). Amplification, which lasted 20 PCR cycles, used a constant-region primer and V-primer adapter to amplify TCRs. TCRdb ran MiXCR on the reads and lists one entry per CDR3 protein. The repertoire consists of some 52,000 distinct CDR3 sequences, with roughly 33% occurring once and the leading ten covering 8% to 10%. This specimen was PBMCs, taken after low-dose radiotherapy plus immunotherapy. The receptors shown here come from a male donor with rectosigmoid adenocarcinoma.

The sample holds one count of this clonotype. The chain is built from TRBV7-3 and TRBJ2-3; weak D call: TRBD2 (5 bases). The V end was cut by 6 bases, the J end by 1 base, with 17 bases between. Germline V gene lookup returns CDR1 SGHTA and CDR2 FQGTGA. The CDR3 runs to 16 residues. The DNA for the CDR3 is TGTGCCAGCAGTCCCGTCCCTAGCTCAGGCACAGATACGCAGTATTTT. As protein: CASSPVPSSGTDTQYF.

This clonotype was counted ten times or more. The chain joins TRBV27 to TRBJ2-7; D is unresolved. The CDR3 is 14 amino acids. Germline CDR1 MNHEY, CDR2 SMNVEV (reference sequence). V gave up 0 bases and J gave up 3 bases, with 9 bases separating them. The DNA of the CDR3 is TGTGCCAGCAGTTTATCCCCAGATCACTACGAGCAGTACTTC. Translating it yields CASSLSPDHYEQYF.

The V and J genes are TRBV3-1 and TRBJ2-3; 13 nucleotides match TRBD2. CDR1 and CDR2 from the germline V gene are LGHDT and YNNKEL (reference sequence). CDR3 length: 17 amino acids. V lost 4 bases and J lost 4; bases outside the gene matches: 8. CDR3 protein: CASSPTSGGAGADTQYF. The CDR3 DNA sequence: TGTGCCAGCAGCCCTACTAGCGGGGGGGCCGGTGCAGATACGCAGTATTTT.

The chain links TRBV10-3 to TRBJ2-5; TRBD1 is a possible D gene (6 bases). This CDR3 is built from 13 residues. The V and J ends lost 0 bases and 5 bases respectively, with 7 bases between them. The V gene's germline CDR1 is ENHRY and CDR2 SYGVKD. CDR3 sequence: CAISESQGETQYF. The DNA for the CDR3 is TGTGCCATCAGTGAGTCTCAGGGGGAGACCCAGTACTTC.

This clonotype was observed many times. The chain combines TRBV2 with TRBJ2-7, with a tentative D call TRBD1 (6 bases). The CDR3 sequence is 14 residues long. Germline V gene sequence: CDR1 SNHLY, CDR2 FYNNEI. V was pared by 7 bases and J by 4 bases, with 17 bases between. CDR3: CASNSGHPPYEQYF. CDR3 in DNA: TGTGCCAGCAACTCGGGACACCCGCCGTACGAGCAGTACTTC.

This clonotype was observed once. The V and J genes are TRBV6-5 and TRBJ2-1, with TRBD2 matching 7 bases. Germline V gives CDR1 MNHEY, CDR2 SVGAGI. CDR3 length equals 13 residues. The V and J ends lost 0 bases and 8 bases, in that order; junction bases with no gene match: 1. The CDR3 DNA sequence: TGTGCCAGCAGTTACTCGACTAGCTATGAGCAGTTCTTC. Translation gives CASSYSTSYEQFF.